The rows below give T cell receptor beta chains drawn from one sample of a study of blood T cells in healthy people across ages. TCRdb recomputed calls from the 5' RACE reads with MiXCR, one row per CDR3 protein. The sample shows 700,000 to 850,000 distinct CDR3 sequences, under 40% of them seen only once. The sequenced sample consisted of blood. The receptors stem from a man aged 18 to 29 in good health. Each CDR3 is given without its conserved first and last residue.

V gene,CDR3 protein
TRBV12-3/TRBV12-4,ASSLAGGNPAETQY
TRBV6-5,ASSYSSGGATEAF
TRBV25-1,ASKPDRENSPLH
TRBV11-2,ASSFTSGASYYNEQF
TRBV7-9,ASSPQGQGTGAYNEQF
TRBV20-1,SARRPLAGTPDQETQY
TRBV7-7,ASSYYHNRGEQF
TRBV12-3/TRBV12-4,ASTPLRGLRAYGYT
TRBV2,ASSEGTAINEQF
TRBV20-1,SASSARGYT
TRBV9,ASSFLSGGVQETQY
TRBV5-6,ASSLARGYEQY
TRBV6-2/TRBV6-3,ASSSTGFFNEQF
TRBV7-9,ASSQGTGDDNEQF
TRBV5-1,ASSLSKGAVTYEQY
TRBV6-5,ASSYGRGGLANEQF
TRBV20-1,SADQTSGGANPEGRSYNEQF
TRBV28,ASSLYLGEAQETQY
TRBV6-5,ASSYSAANNYGYT
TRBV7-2,ASSSNRQAYEQY
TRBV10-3,AISESMARDGSADTQY
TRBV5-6,TSSLGLARDEQY
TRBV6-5,ASNPGSSTEAF
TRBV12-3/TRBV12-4,ASSGTGVFGGAF
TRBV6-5,ASSCSTSINEQF
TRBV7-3,ASSLLGTSFSEQF
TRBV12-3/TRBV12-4,ASTPGMGWGTGELF
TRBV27,ASSFRDGANEQF
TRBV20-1,SARVPGLGSPLH
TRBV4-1,ASSTSGPRRGYT
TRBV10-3,ASQDSTSYNEQF
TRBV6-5,ASSGTGTGTEAF
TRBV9,ASSGDPGQFSGELF
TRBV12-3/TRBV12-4,ASRGQGHEQY
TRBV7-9,ASSFSQTQY
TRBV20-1,SATQRDRIYEQY
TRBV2,AGSEGGGRTDTQY
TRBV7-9,ASSLYLTGHGINEKLF
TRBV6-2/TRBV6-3,ASSRGTIQGGYT
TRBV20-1,SAYLSLQGNEQY
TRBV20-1,SARGEVEQY
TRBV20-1,SARDSSGGPDTETQY
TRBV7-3,ASSLGGSDTQY
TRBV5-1,ASSLDGTAVGYT
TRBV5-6,ASSYGTDAYEQY
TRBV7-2,ASTPDRESDTQY
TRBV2,ASSEAGGIPGELF
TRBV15,ATSRRDGPFQY
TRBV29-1,SVRSSETGLNSPLH
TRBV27,ASSLTHLNTEAF
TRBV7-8,ASSWVGIETGELF
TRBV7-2,ASSARRDGKNIQY
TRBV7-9,ASRQGTSHDEQF